This T cell receptor beta chain derives from a study of beta chain features in type 1 diabetes (dated by TCRdb to the late 2010s). General notes on the study: No differences in mean age, gender distribution, total cell number or subset yield were found between patients and healthy donors. Across all samples, fewer than 110,000,000 sorted cells were examined, and cell number per subset correlated strongly with RNA yield. In the study, recently diagnosed type 1 diabetes patients and matched healthy donors were compared on the TCRB repertoires of their sorted circulating CD4+ T cell subsets. Naive and central memory subsets were obtained from all 30 or so donors, but regulatory and stem cell-like memory subsets were isolated from only 8 patients and roughly eight healthy donors. Findings and caveats that apply to the study as a whole: Because the HLA sub-analyses included only small numbers of individuals, any influence of HLA type on TCRB rearrangement was left unresolved. The naive, central memory and regulatory TCRB repertoires appeared to resemble one another more closely among patients than among healthy donors. PCR may preferentially amplify shorter templates, but because patient and control samples were amplified and corrected together, any resulting skew would affect both groups equally. A moderate but significant shortening of TCRB CDR3 length was observed in type 1 diabetes patients in all four CD4+ subsets. Because cDNA rather than genomic DNA was sequenced, highly expressing activated cells could have been over-represented, although no difference in activation and CD3 levels was found between groups. At VDJ recombination sites, type 1 diabetes patients had fewer insertions and more deleted nucleotides, which implies abnormalities in thymic rearrangement.

In this sample, this clone turned up a few times. No antigen is known for it. Base qualities were left out, and no much larger clone turns up one base away. All of the isolated RNA was reverse transcribed with the High Capacity cDNA Reverse Transcription Kit, so expressed TCRB transcripts were sequenced. Deep immunoSEQ sequencing was applied to naive, central memory and regulatory T cell samples, giving an average of roughly 3.5 million total reads per sample. Sorted cells were lysed in RLT buffer, and RNA was extracted using DNase-treated RNeasy Micro or Mini kits according to cell number. To prevent cross-contamination, each cell subset was processed individually, whereas patient and healthy donor samples were processed jointly. The immunoSEQ multiplex PCR was used to amplify TCRB sequences from cDNA, generating 87-bp fragments that spanned the CDR3 region. Amplicons were sequenced on the Illumina HiSeq platform. On the authors' methods: PCR bias was computationally corrected using synthetic template baselines, reads within Hamming distance 2 were collapsed, and singletons that could not be merged were discarded. Reads were aligned to IMGT to assign V, D and J genes, CDR3 length, and insertions or deletions at six rearrangement sites. Within each subset, clonotype counts were normalized to sorted cell number, and only after that were true diversity and Gini coefficients computed with the tcR R package. The overlap coefficient, calculated on TCRB nucleotide sequences, was used to quantify repertoire sharing. Out-of-frame TCRB sequences from naive cells were analyzed as a proxy for the pre-selection repertoire. What TCRdb holds here is the immuneACCESS table cut down to in-frame rearrangements. Part of the clones is not present; checked against another copy, under half of the missing clones reflect an unresolved V gene, and the others are unexplained. The V and J calls and clone size are taken from that table; D and trimming were inferred from the DNA. Within this sample are a few hundred thousand clones, with roughly 20% of them counted one time only. Clones ranked in the top ten supply 0.028% of the sample.

Counted from cysteine to phenylalanine, this CDR3 has 13 amino acids. Just the 39-base CDR3 DNA is kept, in frame starting at base 1. V and J are truncated by 8 bases and 2 bases respectively, leaving an intervening sequence of 13 bases. Looking up the germline V gene yields CDR1 ENHRY and CDR2 SYGVKD. From each donor, a single peripheral blood sample of approximately 110 mL on average was drawn into heparinised tubes. Using a panel that included CD45RO, CCR7, CD25, CD127, CD95 and CD27, naive, central memory, regulatory and stem cell-like memory CD4+ T cells were sorted on a BD FACSAria II. Purity was above 95% for every sorted population. PBMCs were isolated immediately by Lymphoprep density gradient centrifugation and stained directly without culture. So that batch effects would be minimized, each experiment stained and sorted samples in pairs, pairing one healthy donor with one patient.

Sequenced sample: naive CD4+ T cells from blood. The cell subset or site label for this specimen denotes: true naive CD4+ T cells. The receptor was derived from a woman in her forties with type 1 diabetes. The sequence links TRBV10-3 to TRBJ2-7; the D gene is perhaps TRBD1, on 6 matching bases. The CDR3 sequence is CAIQGINTYEQYF. The sequenced DNA is TGTGCCATCCAGGGGATCAACACCTACGAGCAGTACTTC.